What follows are 24 T cell receptor beta chains derived from one specimen sequenced in a study of vaccination and CD4 T cells after COVID-19. Treatment indicated: roughly 10-day PBMC culture with coronavirus spike peptide pools or control peptides (ViraFEST assay). CD4+ T cells that had been cultured provided DNA sequenced with the Oncomine TCR Beta short-read assay. TCRdb re-called the PCR reads with MiXCR, one entry per CDR3 protein. The sample has thousands of distinct CDR3 sequences; roughly 23% are singletons. These TCRs are of unknown antigen specificity. The sequencing input was cultured CD4+ T cells from blood. Every receptor here comes from a human donor with COVID-19.

In DNA form, the CDR3 reads TGCGCCAGCAGCCCTCGGACTAGCGGGGGGTTCTCCTACAATGAGCAGTTCTTC. Protein sequence: CASSPRTSGGFSYNEQFF. This chain links TRBV4-3 with TRBJ2-1, with 14 bases lining up with TRBD2. CDR1 is LGHNA, CDR2 YSLEER, per germline. The CDR3 runs 18 residues. J was trimmed by 0 bases and V by 4 bases; bases with no gene match: 5.

This clonotype was counted between two and nine times. The chain carries TRBV7-2 and TRBJ2-4; 9 bases are shared with TRBD1. This CDR3 is 18 amino acids long. Germline loops: CDR1 SGHTA, CDR2 FQGNSA. J lost 2 bases, V lost 5 bases, and 13 bases had no gene match. DNA of the CDR3: TGTGCCAGCAGCGACGGGACAGGGTTGGGTGTAACCAAAAACATTCAGTACTTC. It specifies CASSDGTGLGVTKNIQYF.

The rearrangement uses TRBV18 and TRBJ1-5, with 8 nucleotides matching TRBD1. V was pared by 3 bases and J by 2 bases, with 3 bases of the junction left unmatched. There are 15 residues in the CDR3. Germline CDR1 is KGHSH and CDR2 is LQKENI. In nucleotides, the CDR3 is TGTGCCAGCTCACCCGACAGGGGCGGCAATCAGCCCCAGCATTTT. Its protein product is CASSPDRGGNQPQHF.

This clonotype is medium-sized by share. This chain links TRBV5-1 with TRBJ1-2, with 9 bases aligning to TRBD1. The CDR3 extends over 18 amino acids. The germline V gene encodes CDR1 SGHRS and CDR2 YFSETQ. V lost 5 bases to trimming and J lost 6 bases; unmatched junction nucleotides: 20. The CDR3 spells CASRPTGGNVPTLNGYTF. DNA of the CDR3: TGCGCCAGCAGACCGACAGGGGGGAATGTCCCGACTTTGAATGGCTACACCTTC.

The gene calls are TRBV19 and TRBJ1-1; D not resolved. V lost 4 bases and J lost 4, with 13 bases in between. In germline, CDR1 is LNHDA, CDR2 SQIVND (reference sequence). This CDR3 is built from 14 residues. The CDR3 sequence: CASSTRKDRTEAFF. CDR3 sequence (DNA): TGTGCCAGTAGTACCAGGAAGGATCGCACTGAAGCTTTCTTT.

The chain has TRBV29-1 and TRBJ1-1; TRBD1 aligns across 9 bases. Germline values: CDR1 SQVTM, CDR2 ANQGSEA. The CDR3 extends over 13 amino acids. J gave up 3 bases and V 6 bases, and 5 bases lay outside the gene matches. The CDR3 sequence is CSVGWTGDTEAFF. The CDR3 nucleotides read TGCAGCGTGGGTTGGACAGGGGACACTGAAGCTTTCTTT.

This clonotype has a handful of counts. The chain carries TRBV11-2 and TRBJ2-7; TRBD1 agrees at 9 bases. The CDR3 extends over 14 amino acids. Germline V gene sequence: CDR1 SGHAT, CDR2 FQNNGV. Trimming took 2 bases from V and 5 from J; bases not matched to a gene: 4. The CDR3 DNA reads as TGTGCCAGCAGCTTATCCACAGGGGGCGACGAGCAGTACTTC. This sequence encodes CASSLSTGGDEQYF.

This clonotype has only one observation. The rearrangement links TRBV9 to TRBJ1-2; D unclear. V was trimmed by 0 bases and J by 1 base, leaving 7 bases between them. In germline, CDR1 is SGDLS, CDR2 YYNGEE. There are 14 residues in the CDR3. CDR3 loop: CASSVARGNYGYTF. The CDR3 region has the DNA TGTGCCAGCAGCGTAGCTCGGGGTAACTATGGCTACACCTTC. Using reference TRBV9 and TRBJ1-2 for the parts outside the CDR3, the full variable domain is DSGVTQTPKHLITATGQRVTLRCSPRSGDLSVYWYQQSLDQGLQFLIQYYNGEERAKGNILERFSAQQFPDLHSELNLSSLELGDSALYFCASSVARGNYGYTFGSGTRLTVV.

The sample holds a few counts of this clonotype. This rearrangement joins TRBV28 to TRBJ2-5; D perhaps matches TRBD1 (6 bases). The V end was cut by 5 bases, the J end by 5 bases, with 18 bases between. The CDR3 is made up of 15 amino acids. CDR1 and CDR2 from the germline V gene are MDHEN and SYDVKM. CDR3 region: CASSTRAGARETQYF. The CDR3 DNA is TGTGCCAGCAGTACGAGGGCAGGGGCACGGGAGACCCAGTACTTC. Full variable domain (outside the CDR3, taken from reference TRBV28 and TRBJ2-5): DVKVTQSSRYLVKRTGEKVFLECVQDMDHENMFWYRQDPGLGLRLIYFSYDVKMKEKGDIPEGYSVSREKKERFSLILESASTNQTSMYLCASSTRAGARETQYFGPGTRLLVL.

The table lists this clonotype with a few counts. This chain connects TRBV6-2 or TRBV6-3 to TRBJ2-1, with 9 bases aligning to TRBD2. This CDR3 has 15 residues. Unmatched junction bases numbered 5, after V lost 2 bases and J lost 6 bases. The germline V gene encodes CDR1 MNHEY and CDR2 SVGEGT. The CDR3 is CASSYLGGGANEQFF. In DNA form, the CDR3 reads TGTGCCAGCAGTTACCTCGGCGGGGGGGCCAATGAGCAGTTCTTC.

CDR3 coding DNA: TGCAGTGCTAGAGATCCTACTTTAGATACGCAGTATTTT. This gives the protein CSARDPTLDTQYF. The genes are TRBV20-1 and TRBJ2-3, with no clear D. The CDR3 length is 13 residues. CDR1 is DFQATT and CDR2 is SNEGSKA in the germline V gene (reference sequence). Trimming took 0 bases from V and 5 from J, leaving 9 bases between them.

This clonotype was seen more than once but under ten times. V gene TRBV20-1 combines with J gene TRBJ2-1; 8 bases are a match to TRBD2. Germline V gene data show CDR1 as DFQATT and CDR2 as SNEGSKA (reference sequence). The CDR3 runs to 15 residues. V shed 6 bases and J 1 base; nucleotides not matched to a gene: 8. CDR3 DNA sequence: TGCAGTGCCCTCGGGGGGGTTTCATCCTACAATGAGCAGTTCTTC. As protein: CSALGGVSSYNEQFF.

The chain has TRBV27 and TRBJ1-6; unclear D gene. The CDR3 is 15 amino acids. Germline assignment: CDR1 MNHEY and CDR2 SMNVEV (reference sequence). V lost 3 bases and J 7 bases, leaving 13 bases between the germline ends. The CDR3 DNA reads TGTGCCAGCAGTTTCGGGCCGCACGGGAATTCACCCCTCCACTTT. It translates to CASSFGPHGNSPLHF.

This clonotype was observed a handful of times. The J gene is TRBJ1-6, the V gene TRBV11-2; 7 bases match TRBD1. Germline V gene data show CDR1 as SGHAT and CDR2 as FQNNGV. The CDR3 spans 14 residues. Unmatched junction bases numbered 3, after V lost 5 bases and J lost 5 bases. Written as DNA, the CDR3 is TGTGCCAGCAGCATGGGACAGCATAATTCACCCCTCCACTTT. Translating it yields CASSMGQHNSPLHF.

This clonotype appeared a few times. Here the CDR3 reads CASSVNRDQPQHF. CDR3 in DNA: TGTGCCAGCAGCGTAAACAGGGATCAGCCCCAGCATTTT. The genes are TRBV11-2 and TRBJ1-5; D perhaps matches TRBD1 (6 bases). The CDR3 length is 13 residues. Germline V gene sequence: CDR1 SGHAT, CDR2 FQNNGV. V was cut by 5 bases and J by 5 bases, with 10 bases left in between.

This clonotype was seen only a few times. A read error is possible here, since a much larger clone lies one base away. This rearrangement joins TRBV2 to TRBJ2-1; D not resolved. Germline CDR1 SNHLY, CDR2 FYNNEI. This CDR3 contains 15 residues. Trimming pared 4 bases from V and 0 bases from J, leaving 10 bases between. This CDR3 reads CASSGATSSYNEQFF. The CDR3 nucleotides are TGTGCCAGCAGTGGGGCTACAAGCTCCTACAATGAGCAGTTCTTC. The whole variable domain, remainder taken from reference TRBV2 and TRBJ2-1, is EPEVTQTPSHQVTQMGQEVILRCVPISNHLYFYWYRQILGQKVEFLVSFYNNEISEKSEIFDDQFSVERPDGSNFTLKIRSTKLEDSAMYFCASSGATSSYNEQFFGPGTRLTVL.

The CDR3 DNA reads TGCGCCAGCAGCTTGGGGGGACTAGCGGGGCGGACTATCGCTAGCACAGATACGCAGTATTTT. Protein sequence: CASSLGGLAGRTIASTDTQYF. V usage is TRBV5-1 and J usage is TRBJ2-3; 13 bases agree with TRBD2. This CDR3 is built from 21 residues. After removal of 0 bases from V and 0 bases from J, the junction contained 13 bases not matched to a gene. CDR1 is SGHRS, CDR2 YFSETQ, per germline.

By proportion, this clonotype is medium-sized. CDR3 sequence (DNA): TGTGCCAGCAGTAAGGGATCCGGTCATAATTCACCCCTCCACTTT. As protein: CASSKGSGHNSPLHF. The chain has TRBV6-1 and TRBJ1-6; D is undetermined. Germline V gene sequence: CDR1 MNHNS, CDR2 SASEGT. V shed 5 bases and J shed 5 bases, with 13 bases lying between them. The CDR3 contains 15 residues.

V gene TRBV29-1 combines with J gene TRBJ1-1; 8 bases are shared with TRBD1. Unmatched junction bases numbered 21, after V lost 7 bases and J lost 8 bases. Germline lookup yields CDR1 SQVTM and CDR2 ANQGSEA. This CDR3 comprises 16 residues. CDR3 coding DNA: TGCAGCGCTGCACAGCGAACAGGGGGTAAGGTTGTGGAAGCTTTCTTT. Amino acid sequence: CSAAQRTGGKVVEAFF. The full variable domain, in which reference TRBV29-1 and TRBJ1-1 provide the parts outside the CDR3, is SAVISQKPSRDICQRGTSLTIQCQVDSQVTMMFWYRQQPGQSLTLIATANQGSEATYESGFVIDKFPISRPNLTFSTLTVSNMSPEDSSIYLCSAAQRTGGKVVEAFFGQGTRLTVV.

This clonotype turned up a few times. The rearrangement links TRBV7-6 to TRBJ2-7, with D unclear. The V and J ends lost 3 bases and 2 bases respectively, with 5 bases between them. CDR3 length equals 12 residues. Germline CDR1 SGHVS, CDR2 FNYEAQ. CDR3 in amino acids: CASSFGPYEQYF. The CDR3 coding sequence is TGTGCCAGCAGCTTCGGGCCCTACGAGCAGTACTTC.

A remark on this clonotype: A much larger clone differs from this one at a single base, so this may be a read error. The chain has TRBV6-2 or TRBV6-3 and TRBJ1-1; 9 nucleotides match TRBD1. CDR1 is MNHEY and CDR2 is SVGEGT in the germline V gene. The CDR3 extends over 14 amino acids. CDR3 DNA: TGTGTCAGCAGAGAGACAGGGGGGAGCACTGAAGCTTTCTTT. Translation gives CVSRETGGSTEAFF.

The chain combines TRBV28 with TRBJ2-6; 7 bases agree with TRBD1. The germline V gene has CDR1 MDHEN and CDR2 SYDVKM. The length of the CDR3 is 14 residues. V lost 9 bases to trimming and J lost 2 bases; unmatched junction nucleotides: 4. For the CDR3, the DNA is TGTGCCAGAGGTACAGGGGCTGGGGCCAACGTCCTGACTTTC. The encoded protein is CARGTGAGANVLTF.

This clonotype was observed a few times. V is TRBV6-5 and J is TRBJ1-2; D may be TRBD1 (5 bases). The CDR3 spans 17 residues. Germline V gene data show CDR1 as MNHEY and CDR2 as SVGAGI. Trimming removed 2 bases at V and 7 bases at J, with 23 bases between. CDR3 bases: TGTGCCAGCAGTTACCGGGGCGCAGCCGGAAACGACGGTGGCTACACCTTC. Its translation: CASSYRGAAGNDGGYTF.

The chain carries TRBV18 and TRBJ2-6; D not resolved. The germline V and J ends were trimmed by 4 bases and 0 bases, with 7 bases remaining between them. This CDR3 spans 15 amino acids. CDR1 and CDR2 from the germline V gene are KGHSH and LQKENI. In DNA, the CDR3 is TGTGCCAGCTCACAGGGCTACTCTGGGGCCAACGTCCTGACTTTC. Translating it yields CASSQGYSGANVLTF.